The 2 T cell receptor beta chains given below trace back to one sample, sequenced in a study of T cell responses to AZD1222 COVID-19 vaccine. The data were produced by immunoSEQ multiplex PCR, yet TCRdb's version contains in-frame clones alone and is incomplete. The sample has more than 100,000 clones, more than 75% seen once; the top ten hold roughly 1.2%. Sample: peripheral blood, taken on day 0 of AZD1222 vaccination. The receptor set was obtained from an adult in good health.

The rearrangement links TRBV4-1 to TRBJ1-5; D is undetermined. CDR3 length equals 15 residues. Deletions cut 1 base from V and 7 bases from J, with 14 bases between. Germline CDR1 reads MGHRA; CDR2 reads YSYEKL. The CDR3 is CASSQVLAGGQPQHF. The CDR3 DNA follows: TGCGCCAGCAGCCAAGTGTTAGCGGGAGGACAGCCCCAGCATTTT.

The rearrangement uses TRBV7-9 and TRBJ2-2; D unresolved. Trimming stripped 4 bases from V and 6 bases from J, with 3 bases between. The CDR3 has 11 residues. In germline, CDR1 is SEHNR, CDR2 FQNEAQ (reference sequence). The CDR3 region has the DNA TGTGCCAGCAGCTCCCCCGGGGAGCTGTTTTTT. Encoded protein: CASSSPGELFF.